This TCR beta chain was sequenced for a study of vaccination and CD4 T cells after COVID-19 (dated by TCRdb to between 2021 and 2024). The study in broad terms: SARS-CoV-2 positivity had been established in the convalescent patients by nasal swab PCR, and mild disease was recorded in roughly 9 of these patients and severe disease in one. For stimulating the cultures, overlapping spike peptide pools were used, derived from SARS-CoV-2 as well as from the common cold coronaviruses HCoV-NL63, HCoV-OC43 and HCoV-229E. Participants got two doses of the Pfizer-BioNTech BNT162b2 vaccine (n=8) or two doses of the Moderna mRNA-1273 vaccine (n=2). Control cultures used a CEFX viral epitope pool as positive control, an HIV-1 Nef peptide pool as negative control, or no peptide. The convalescent cohort comprised six males and four females, including two Hispanic individuals, seven Caucasians, two Asians and one multiracial person. The spike-specific CD4+ TCR repertoire was compared before and after mRNA vaccination in approximately 9 COVID-19 convalescent patients and a handful of infection-naive healthy vaccine recipients. Post-COVID blood samples were collected from convalescent patients a median of around 100 days after diagnosis, with a range of about 30 to 161 days. The time from the second vaccine dose to post-vaccine blood sampling had a median of roughly 79 days and ranged from about 12 to 241 days. What the study reported, not specific to this receptor: An increase in the median number of SARS-CoV-2-reactive clonotypes from more than 20 after infection to 38 after vaccination was observed, but the change was not found to be significant. The study included relatively few convalescent patients and did not analyze early timepoints after natural infection. In convalescent patients, a median around 90% of post-vaccine SARS-CoV-2-reactive clones were detected only after vaccination, and vaccine-specific priming was suggested by this finding. Of the vaccine-specific clones in convalescent patients, 304 of 307, or nearly all, reacted only to SARS-CoV-2 spike and did not cross-react with common cold coronaviruses.

What the treatment or condition label conveys for this sample: roughly 11-day PBMC culture with coronavirus spike peptide pools or control peptides (ViraFEST assay). The ViraFEST assay, used in the study, expanded antigen-specific T cells with peptide pools and then identified the expanded clonotypes through TCR sequencing. Positive SARS-CoV-2 PCR tests in the convalescent patients dated from March to December 2020, before Alpha, Beta and Delta variants emerged in the United States. PBMCs were cultured at 1.5 million to 2 million per well in IMDM supplemented with 5% human AB serum and about 9.6 IU/ml IL-2, with about 10 ug/ml peptide pools added. On days 3 and 7, half of the culture medium was replaced with fresh IL-2-containing medium. CD4+ T cells were isolated after approximately 10 days of culture through negative selection using the EasySep CD4+ T cell isolation kit. PBMCs were separated from whole blood using Ficoll-Paque Plus gradient centrifugation and then either used fresh or cryopreserved at -140C. Triplicate wells were generally used for each culture condition.

The library was obtained by PCR. TCR sequencing of DNA from cultured CD4+ T cells used the Oncomine TCR Beta short-read assay at the Johns Hopkins FTIC core. The QIAamp micro DNA kit was used to extract genomic DNA from the cultured CD4+ T cells. Oncomine TCR Beta libraries made from cultured CD4+ T cells were pooled using unique dual indexes and sequenced on an Illumina iSeq 100. Regarding the original processing steps: Non-productive sequences were removed, and CDR3s not starting with C, not ending with F or W, or shorter than 7 amino acids were discarded. Antigen-specific clonotypes were identified using the MANAFEST web application through comparison of peptide-stimulated wells with reference and other culture wells. To be called positive, a clone needed an FDR below 0.05, an odds ratio above 5, and a productive frequency above 0.1% in at least two of three replicate wells. A clonotype was classed as cross-reactive if the clonotype showed significant expansion both in SARS-CoV-2 spike wells and in at least one common cold coronavirus spike condition. Using R version 3.6.1, CDR3 homology was evaluated through Levenshtein distances (stringdist) along with unrooted phylogenetic trees (ape). Using fastp trimming at Q25 and MiXCR clonotype assembly, TCRdb reanalyzed the public sequencing data and kept in-frame beta chains. Under each unique CDR3 protein, matching rows form one entry showing the most common genes and DNA. The V and J calls reflect TCRdb's pipeline rather than the authors' work. Present in this sample are over 10,000 distinct CDR3 sequences, roughly 56% of which were seen just once. Together, the top ten hold roughly 14% of the sample.

Comment on this clonotype: No cognate antigen has been identified for it. Per-nucleotide qualities are absent, and no much larger clonotype sits a single base away.

The source material was CD4+ T cells from blood, cultured in vitro. This TCR was sampled from a human donor who had recovered from COVID-19.

The CDR3 reads CASSIESNQPQHF. The DNA is TGTGCCAGTAGTATCGAGTCGAATCAGCCCCAGCATTTT. The V and J segments used are TRBV19 and TRBJ1-5, with the identity of the D gene unclear. At the junction V is shortened by 3 bases and J by 4 bases, with 7 bases in between. Taken from cysteine to phenylalanine, the CDR3 has 13 residues. Only the CDR3 DNA stays, 39 bases, in frame from base 1. CDR1 and CDR2 are read off the germline V gene (reference sequence) as LNHDA and SQIVND.